The T cell receptor beta chain described here comes from a study of blood T cell repertoires in COVID-19. About the study: Samples representing acute and convalescent COVID-19 were sourced from the United States, Italy and Spain. PBMCs, B-cell-depleted T cells, or T cells were the source of the cDNA or gDNA that made up the material.

Methods used by the authors: The assay estimated nucleated cells by amplifying reference gene primers. Generated by immunoSEQ multiplex PCR, the TCRdb table keeps only in-frame clones and is missing some. D and trimming come from the DNA, and the V and J calls and clone size come from that table. Of some 350,000 clones listed, more than 75% are singletons. Enrolled during active infection, Seattle patients were then followed longitudinally. CDR3 size: 16 residues. Trimming removed 5 bases from V and 7 bases from J; junction bases left unmatched: 14. The germline CDR1 and CDR2 sequences are SGHAT and FQNNGV.

This clonotype originated in a woman between 50 and 59 years old with COVID-19, enrolled during active disease. The sequencing input was peripheral blood. The chain joins TRBV11-2 to TRBJ2-5; TRBD1 matches at 9 bases. The CDR3 nucleotides read TGTGCCAGCAGCCCAGAACCTGGACAGGGGCCACGGACCCAGTACTTC. Amino acid sequence: CASSPEPGQGPRTQYF.